Shown below are 11 T cell receptor beta chains from a single sample sequenced in a study of blood T cell repertoires in COVID-19. TCRdb's copy holds only in-frame clones and misses some; the assay was immunoSEQ multiplex PCR. The table records tens of thousands of clones, 90% of them present only once. Sequenced input: peripheral blood. These receptor sequences come from a woman of 80 years or more with acute or convalescent COVID-19.

This chain joins TRBV29-1 and TRBJ2-7; 7 positions match TRBD1. From germline, CDR1 is SQVTM and CDR2 ANQGSEA. The CDR3 totals 14 residues. The V segment lost 6 bases and the J segment 2 bases; nucleotides outside the gene matches: 10. As DNA, the CDR3 is TGCAGCGTCCCCAGAGGGGACAGACCCTACGAGCAGTACTTC. Encoded protein: CSVPRGDRPYEQYF.

The chain has TRBV9 and TRBJ1-3; 7 bases are a match to TRBD1. The germline gives CDR1 SGDLS, CDR2 YYNGEE. Trimming cost V 3 bases and J 7 bases; bases outside gene matches: 7. The CDR3 contains 14 residues. The CDR3 protein is CASSASGTDNTIYF. In nucleotides, the CDR3 is TGTGCCAGCAGCGCTTCCGGGACAGATAACACCATATATTTT.

This chain joins TRBV20-1 and TRBJ2-5; a weak D match, TRBD2 (5 bases). The CDR3 runs to 13 residues. The V and J ends lost 3 bases and 0 bases respectively, with 8 bases between them. CDR1 is DFQATT and CDR2 is SNEGSKA in the germline V gene (reference sequence). The CDR3 loop is CSASRGNQETQYF. The CDR3 DNA sequence: TGCAGTGCTAGTCGAGGGAACCAAGAGACCCAGTACTTC.

V and J are TRBV2 and TRBJ2-2; no definite D call. This CDR3 is 14 amino acids long. Germline V gives CDR1 SNHLY, CDR2 FYNNEI. V lost 5 bases, J lost 1 base, and 8 bases lay in between. The CDR3 DNA reads as TGTGCCAGCAGTCGAGGCCGGAACACCGGGGAGCTGTTTTTT. This codes for CASSRGRNTGELFF.

The chain uses TRBV6-1 and TRBJ1-4, with a tentative D call TRBD1 (5 bases). From germline, CDR1 is MNHNS and CDR2 SASEGT. The V and J ends lost 1 base and 2 bases respectively, with 5 bases between them. This CDR3 is built from 14 residues. CDR3 amino acids: CASSEGGTNEKLFF. The CDR3 DNA reads as TGTGCCAGCAGTGAAGGGGGCACTAATGAAAAACTGTTTTTT.

This chain joins TRBV20-1 and TRBJ2-5; D gene ambiguous. This CDR3 has 10 amino acids. The germline V gene encodes CDR1 DFQATT and CDR2 SNEGSKA (reference sequence). The V end lost 0 bases, the J end lost 7 bases, and 3 bases lay between the germline ends. The CDR3, as DNA: TGCAGTGCTAGAGATAGGACCCAGTACTTC. This sequence encodes CSARDRTQYF.

The rearrangement links TRBV2 to TRBJ2-1, with 7 bases aligning to TRBD2. CDR3 length: 15 residues. CDR1 is SNHLY, CDR2 FYNNEI, per germline. V gave up 6 bases and J gave up 7 bases; unmatched junction bases: 12. CDR3 sequence: CASRGSGTYRNEQFF. In DNA form, the CDR3 reads TGTGCCAGCAGGGGAAGCGGGACCTATCGGAATGAGCAGTTCTTC.

The chain employs TRBV29-1 and TRBJ1-2, with a tentative D call TRBD1 (6 bases). The CDR3 is 13 amino acids. With 5 bases removed from V and 4 bases from J, the gap between germline ends came to 14 bases. CDR1 and CDR2 from the germline V gene are SQVTM and ANQGSEA. The CDR3 DNA reads as TGCAGCGTTAAGAGACAGGAGTTCTATGGCTACACCTTC. It codes for CSVKRQEFYGYTF.

The chain carries TRBV3-1 (or the pseudogene TRBV3-2) and TRBJ2-7, with TRBD1 matching over 12 bases. The CDR3 has 15 residues. The germline gives CDR1 LGHDT, CDR2 YNNKEL (reference sequence). J was trimmed by 5 bases and V by 5 bases; bases with no gene match: 7. As DNA, the CDR3 is TGTGCCAGCAGCTCATACGGGACAGGGGGCCACGAGCAGTACTTC. Encoded protein: CASSSYGTGGHEQYF.

The CDR3 region is CASSDNGQLAKNIQYF. The DNA for the CDR3 is TGTGCCAGCAGTGATAACGGACAGTTAGCCAAAAACATTCAGTACTTC. This sequence joins TRBV25-1 and TRBJ2-4, with D possibly being TRBD1 (6 bases). V was cut by 3 bases and J by 0 bases, with 12 bases left in between. The CDR3 totals 16 residues. From germline, CDR1 is MGHDK and CDR2 SYGVNS.

The chain has TRBV5-1 and TRBJ1-2, with TRBD1 matching over 7 bases. V was pared by 0 bases and J by 5 bases, with 4 bases of the junction left unmatched. The CDR3 runs 14 residues. CDR1 and CDR2 from the germline V gene are SGHRS and YFSETQ. This CDR3 reads CASSLAGQPYGYTF. In nucleotides, the CDR3 is TGCGCCAGCAGCTTGGCGGGACAGCCTTATGGCTACACCTTC.